Only one count was recorded for the clone carrying this T cell receptor (beta chain). Its antigen is not identified. ViraFEST expansion of antigen-specific CD4+ T cells with viral peptide pools preceded sequencing. Investigators separated out CD4+ T cells once 9 to 11 days of culture had passed. Each participant was given two doses of one vaccine (BNT162b2 or mRNA-1273). Vaccine recipients, nucleocapsid antibody negative, had no prior SARS-CoV-2 infection. Germline V gene sequence: CDR1 SEHNR, CDR2 FQNEAQ (reference sequence). Losses at the gene ends were 0 bases for V and 13 bases for J; bases not matched to a gene: 4. The CDR3 sequence is 15 residues long. The assay was immunoSEQ multiplex PCR, and TCRdb's table has in-frame clones only and misses some. Among tens of thousands of clones listed, around four fifths were seen once. The sample originates from a study of vaccination effects on CD4 cells after COVID-19.

This clonotype was obtained from a human donor who received a COVID-19 vaccine. Sequencing was performed on CD4+ T cells from PBMCs cultured with SARS-CoV-2 spike peptides, taken after COVID-19 vaccination. V gene TRBV7-9 combines with J gene TRBJ2-1; TRBD2 agrees at 15 bases. Written as DNA, the CDR3 is TGTGCCAGCAGCTTAGCTGGGACTAGCGGGAGGCACCAGTTCTTC. Encoded protein: CASSLAGTSGRHQFF.